A selection of T cell receptor beta chains follows, all from one sample in a study of CD8+CD57+ T cells in acquired aplastic anemia. TCRdb fed the reads into MiXCR, producing one record per CDR3 protein. Here the sample spans roughly 180,000 distinct CDR3 sequences, about 60% being singletons. The sequencing sample was made of sorted CD4+, CD8+, or CD8+CD57+ T cells (not recorded which) from PBMCs. These receptors were obtained from a human donor with aplastic anemia. CDR3s include the opening cysteine and the closing phenylalanine or tryptophan. A D gene is named only where the DNA matches it firmly. A clone size is listed for some rows: how often the clone was seen (once, few, many), or a class if it is expanded.

J,D,V,size,DNA,CDR3
TRBJ1-1,.,TRBV15,few,TGTGCCACCAGCAGGCGGGAGAACACTGAAGCTTTCTTT,CATSRRENTEAFF
TRBJ2-7,.,TRBV6-1,.,TGTGCCAGCAGTTACTCGGGGTCGACAGGCCGGGTTTACGAGCAGTACTTC,CASSYSGSTGRVYEQYF
TRBJ2-2,TRBD2,TRBV10-3,once,TGTGCCATCGGCGGGGGCACCGGGGAGCTGTTTTTT,CAIGGGTGELFF
TRBJ1-1,.,TRBV6-5,.,TGTGCCAGCAGTGGTTTTGTAGGAATGAACACTGAAGCTTTCTTT,CASSGFVGMNTEAFF
TRBJ2-2,TRBD2,TRBV24-1,.,TGTGCCACCAGCCCTAGCGGGAGAACCGGGGAGCTGTTTTTT,CATSPSGRTGELFF
TRBJ2-1,TRBD2,TRBV3-1,many,TGTGCCAGCAGCCCTGGGACTAGCATGGATGAGCAGTTCTTC,CASSPGTSMDEQFF
TRBJ2-3,TRBD2,TRBV19,.,TGTGCCAGTAGGAGCGGGGGAGGGTCAGATACGCAGTATTTT,CASRSGGGSDTQYF
TRBJ2-7,TRBD2,TRBV15,few,TGTGCCACCAGCAGAGATCTTCCGAGCGGGGTTGATCACTACGAGCAGTACTTC,CATSRDLPSGVDHYEQYF
TRBJ2-3,.,TRBV7-2,many,TGTGCCAGCAGCCTACGCCGGGACCCCCTTTCCTTCCGTCATACGCAGTATTTT,CASSLRRDPLSFRHTQYF
TRBJ2-7,.,TRBV10-3,.,TGTGCCATCAGTGAGTCGGTAGGGGGAGAGCAGTACTTC,CAISESVGGEQYF
TRBJ2-1,TRBD1,TRBV5-4,.,TGTGCCAGCAGTATAGGACAGGGGCGATACAATGAGCAGTTCTTC,CASSIGQGRYNEQFF
TRBJ2-7,TRBD1,TRBV19,.,TGTGCCAGCCAAGCCGGGACAGGTCTTTACGAGCAGTACTTC,CASQAGTGLYEQYF
TRBJ1-2,.,TRBV6-2/TRBV6-3,.,TGTGCCAGCAGTTACCCAGCGATGTATGGCTACACCTTC,CASSYPAMYGYTF
TRBJ2-7,.,TRBV2,.,TGTGCCAGCATGATAGCGGACAGTTCCTACGAGCAGTACTTC,CASMIADSSYEQYF
TRBJ1-1,.,TRBV2,.,TGTGCCAGCAGTGAGAACCCACGGGGGAACACTGAAGCTTTCTTT,CASSENPRGNTEAFF
TRBJ1-1,TRBD1,TRBV5-5,many,TGTGCCAGCAGCTGGGTTGGAGGACAGGGTGGTACTGAAGCTTTCTTT,CASSWVGGQGGTEAFF
TRBJ1-2,.,TRBV5-1,.,TGCGCCAGCAGCCCTGTGACACCGGAAGGCTACACCTTC,CASSPVTPEGYTF
TRBJ1-1,TRBD1,TRBV7-9,few,TGTGCCAGCAGCTTAACAGGGGTGAACACTGAAGCTTTCTTT,CASSLTGVNTEAFF
TRBJ2-7,.,TRBV10-2,many,TGCGCCAGCAGTGAAACTAGCGAGGGGGCGGGCTACGAGCAGTACTTC,CASSETSEGAGYEQYF
TRBJ2-1,TRBD1,TRBV7-9,few,TGTGCCAGCCGTGCCTTGTGGACAGGAACCAACAATGAGCAGTTCTTC,CASRALWTGTNNEQFF
TRBJ2-7,.,TRBV7-2,.,TGTGCCAGCAGCTCCGGACGGAATTACTACGAGCAGTACTTC,CASSSGRNYYEQYF
TRBJ1-1,.,TRBV20-1,once,TGCAGTGCTAGAGAGGGTCACACTGAAGCTTTCTTT,CSAREGHTEAFF
TRBJ2-3,.,TRBV7-3,.,TGTGCCAGCACGATAAGGGGGGCGCTTTCAGATACGCAGTATTTT,CASTIRGALSDTQYF
TRBJ1-2,TRBD1,TRBV7-2,.,TGTGCCAGCAGCTCCCGGGACAGGGGCCATGGCTACACCTTC,CASSSRDRGHGYTF
TRBJ2-7,.,TRBV20-1,.,TGCAGTGCTAGCCTCCCAGGACCAAGCTACGAGCAGTACTTC,CSASLPGPSYEQYF
TRBJ1-2,TRBD1,TRBV4-1,many,TGCGCCAGCAGCCAAACGCAGGGGGCGACCTATGGCTACACCTTC,CASSQTQGATYGYTF
TRBJ2-7,.,TRBV5-6,few,TGTGCCAGCAGCTTGGCCGGGCCAAGCGAGCAGTACTTC,CASSLAGPSEQYF